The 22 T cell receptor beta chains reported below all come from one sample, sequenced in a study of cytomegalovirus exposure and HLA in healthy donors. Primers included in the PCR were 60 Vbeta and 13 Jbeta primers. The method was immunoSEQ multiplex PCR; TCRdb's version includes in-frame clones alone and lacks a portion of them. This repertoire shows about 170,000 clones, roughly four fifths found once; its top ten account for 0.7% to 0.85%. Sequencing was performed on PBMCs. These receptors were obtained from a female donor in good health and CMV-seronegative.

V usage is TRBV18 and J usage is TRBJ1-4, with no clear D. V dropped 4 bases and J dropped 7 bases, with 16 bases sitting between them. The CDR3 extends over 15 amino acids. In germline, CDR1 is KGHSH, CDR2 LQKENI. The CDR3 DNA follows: TGTGCCAGCTCACAGGATCAGGCGGGTGTTGAAAAACTGTTTTTT. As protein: CASSQDQAGVEKLFF.

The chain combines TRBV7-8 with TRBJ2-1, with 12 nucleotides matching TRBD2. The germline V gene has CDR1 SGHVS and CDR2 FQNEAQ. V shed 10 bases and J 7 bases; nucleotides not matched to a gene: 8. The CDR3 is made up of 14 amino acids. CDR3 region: CAIATSGRRNEQFF. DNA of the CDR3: TGTGCCATCGCAACTAGCGGGAGGAGAAATGAGCAGTTCTTC.

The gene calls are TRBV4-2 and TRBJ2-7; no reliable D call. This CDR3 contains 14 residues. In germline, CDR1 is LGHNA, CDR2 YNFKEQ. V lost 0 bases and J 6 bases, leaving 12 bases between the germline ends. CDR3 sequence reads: CASSQDRLSVEQYF. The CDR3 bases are TGTGCCAGCAGCCAAGATCGGTTGAGTGTCGAGCAGTACTTC.

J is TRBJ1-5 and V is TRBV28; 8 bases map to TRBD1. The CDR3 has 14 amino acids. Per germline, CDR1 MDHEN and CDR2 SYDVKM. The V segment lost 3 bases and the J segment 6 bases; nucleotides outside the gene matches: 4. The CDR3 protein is CASSFGRGLQPQHF. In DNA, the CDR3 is TGTGCCAGCAGTTTCGGCAGGGGGCTTCAGCCCCAGCATTTT. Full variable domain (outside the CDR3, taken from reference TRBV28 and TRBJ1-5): DVKVTQSSRYLVKRTGEKVFLECVQDMDHENMFWYRQDPGLGLRLIYFSYDVKMKEKGDIPEGYSVSREKKERFSLILESASTNQTSMYLCASSFGRGLQPQHFGDGTRLSIL.

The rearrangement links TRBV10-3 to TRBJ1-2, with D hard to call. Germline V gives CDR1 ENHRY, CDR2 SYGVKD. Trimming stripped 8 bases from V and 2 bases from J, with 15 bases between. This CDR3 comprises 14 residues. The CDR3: CAIGYSTENYGYTF. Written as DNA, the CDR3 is TGTGCCATCGGTTACAGCACAGAAAACTATGGCTACACCTTC.

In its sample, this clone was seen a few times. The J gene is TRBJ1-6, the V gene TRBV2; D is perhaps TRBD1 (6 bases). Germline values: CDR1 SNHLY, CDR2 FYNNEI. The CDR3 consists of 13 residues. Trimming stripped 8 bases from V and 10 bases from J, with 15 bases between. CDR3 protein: CASLWGQGSPLHF. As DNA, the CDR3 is TGTGCCAGCCTGTGGGGGCAGGGGTCACCCCTCCACTTT.

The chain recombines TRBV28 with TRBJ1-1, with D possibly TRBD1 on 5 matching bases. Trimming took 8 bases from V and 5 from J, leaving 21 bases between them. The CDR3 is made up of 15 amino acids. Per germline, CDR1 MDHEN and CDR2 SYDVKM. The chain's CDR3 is CASFPSVGSGTEAFF. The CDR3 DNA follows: TGTGCCAGCTTTCCATCCGTAGGGTCAGGGACTGAAGCTTTCTTT.

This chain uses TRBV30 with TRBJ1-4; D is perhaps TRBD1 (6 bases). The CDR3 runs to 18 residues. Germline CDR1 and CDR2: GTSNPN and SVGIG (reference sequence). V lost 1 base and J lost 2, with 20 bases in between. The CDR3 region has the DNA TGTGCCTGGAGTGGGCAGGGGAGTAAGGGGAATACTAATGAAAAACTGTTTTTT. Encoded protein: CAWSGQGSKGNTNEKLFF.

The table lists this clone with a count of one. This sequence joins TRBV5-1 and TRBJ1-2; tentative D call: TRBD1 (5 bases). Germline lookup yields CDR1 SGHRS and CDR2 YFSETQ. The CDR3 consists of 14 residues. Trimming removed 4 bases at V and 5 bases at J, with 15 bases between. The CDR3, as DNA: TGCGCCAGCAGCGAGCCTGACAGTCCTTATGGCTACACCTTC. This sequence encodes CASSEPDSPYGYTF.

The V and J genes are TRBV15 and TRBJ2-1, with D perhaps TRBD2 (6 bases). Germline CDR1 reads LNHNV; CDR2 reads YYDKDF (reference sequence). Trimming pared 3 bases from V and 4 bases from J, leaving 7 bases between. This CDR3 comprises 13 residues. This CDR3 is CATSSGSYNEQFF. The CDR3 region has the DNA TGTGCCACCAGCAGCGGGAGTTACAATGAGCAGTTCTTC.

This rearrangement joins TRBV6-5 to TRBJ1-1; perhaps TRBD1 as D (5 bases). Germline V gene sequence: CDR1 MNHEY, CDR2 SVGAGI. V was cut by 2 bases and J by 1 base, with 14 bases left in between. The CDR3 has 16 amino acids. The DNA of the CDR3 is TGTGCCAGCAGTTACGCGGCGGGGCGGACGAACACTGAAGCTTTCTTT. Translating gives CASSYAAGRTNTEAFF.

The CDR3, as DNA: TGTGCCAGCAGCTTCGACTCAGGGGGATCCATTGCCTACGAGCAGTACTTC. Protein sequence: CASSFDSGGSIAYEQYF. The chain combines TRBV7-9 with TRBJ2-7; 7 bases agree with TRBD1. The CDR3 is 17 amino acids. The trim removed 3 bases at V and 2 bases at J, leaving 13 bases unmatched. Germline V gives CDR1 SEHNR, CDR2 FQNEAQ (reference sequence).

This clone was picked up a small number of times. The CDR3 loop is CASSAPGLEVADTQYF. CDR3 DNA: TGTGCCAGCAGCGCTCCGGGACTAGAAGTGGCAGATACGCAGTATTTT. The gene calls are TRBV9 and TRBJ2-3, with 8 bases fitting TRBD2. CDR3 size: 16 residues. J gave up 4 bases and V 3 bases, and 10 bases lay outside the gene matches. CDR1 and CDR2 (germline): SGDLS, YYNGEE. The whole variable domain, filled in from reference TRBV9 and TRBJ2-3, reads DSGVTQTPKHLITATGQRVTLRCSPRSGDLSVYWYQQSLDQGLQFLIQYYNGEERAKGNILERFSAQQFPDLHSELNLSSLELGDSALYFCASSAPGLEVADTQYFGPGTRLTVL.

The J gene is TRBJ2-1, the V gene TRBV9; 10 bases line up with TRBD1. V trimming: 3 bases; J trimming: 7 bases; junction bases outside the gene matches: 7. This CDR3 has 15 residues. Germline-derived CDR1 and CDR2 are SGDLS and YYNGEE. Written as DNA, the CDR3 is TGTGCCAGCAGCGCCGGACAGGGGGGGTATAATGAGCAGTTCTTC. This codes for CASSAGQGGYNEQFF.

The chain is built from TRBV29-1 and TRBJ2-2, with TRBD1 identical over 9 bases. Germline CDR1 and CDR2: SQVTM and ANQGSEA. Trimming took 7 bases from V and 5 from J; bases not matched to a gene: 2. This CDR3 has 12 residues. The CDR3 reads CSGGTGTGELFF. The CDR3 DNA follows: TGCAGCGGCGGGACAGGGACCGGGGAGCTGTTTTTT.

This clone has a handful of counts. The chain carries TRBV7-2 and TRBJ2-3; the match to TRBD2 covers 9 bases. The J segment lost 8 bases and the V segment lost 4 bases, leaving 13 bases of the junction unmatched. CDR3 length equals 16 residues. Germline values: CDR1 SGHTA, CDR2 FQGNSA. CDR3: CASSSPTLAGALTQYF. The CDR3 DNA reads TGTGCCAGCAGCTCTCCGACCTTAGCGGGAGCCCTTACGCAGTATTTT.

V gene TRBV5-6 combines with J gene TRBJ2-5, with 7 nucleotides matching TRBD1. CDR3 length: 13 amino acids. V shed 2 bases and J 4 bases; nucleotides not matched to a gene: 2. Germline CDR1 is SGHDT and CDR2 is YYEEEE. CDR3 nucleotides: TGTGCCAGCAGCTTAGGGGGCCCAGAGACCCAGTACTTC. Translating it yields CASSLGGPETQYF.

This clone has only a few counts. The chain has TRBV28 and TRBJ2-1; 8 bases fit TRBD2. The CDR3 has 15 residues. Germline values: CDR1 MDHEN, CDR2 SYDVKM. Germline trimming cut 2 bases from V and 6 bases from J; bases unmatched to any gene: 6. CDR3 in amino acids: CASSLGGRPRNEQFF. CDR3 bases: TGTGCCAGCAGTTTAGGCGGGAGGCCCCGCAATGAGCAGTTCTTC. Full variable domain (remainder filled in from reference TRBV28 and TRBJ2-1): DVKVTQSSRYLVKRTGEKVFLECVQDMDHENMFWYRQDPGLGLRLIYFSYDVKMKEKGDIPEGYSVSREKKERFSLILESASTNQTSMYLCASSLGGRPRNEQFFGPGTRLTVL.

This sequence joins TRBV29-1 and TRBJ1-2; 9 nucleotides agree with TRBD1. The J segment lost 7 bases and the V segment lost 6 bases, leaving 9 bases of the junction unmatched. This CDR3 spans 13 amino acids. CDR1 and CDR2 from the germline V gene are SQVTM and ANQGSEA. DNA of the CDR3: TGCAGCGTCGCAACCGGGACAGGGTTTGGCTACACCTTC. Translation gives CSVATGTGFGYTF.

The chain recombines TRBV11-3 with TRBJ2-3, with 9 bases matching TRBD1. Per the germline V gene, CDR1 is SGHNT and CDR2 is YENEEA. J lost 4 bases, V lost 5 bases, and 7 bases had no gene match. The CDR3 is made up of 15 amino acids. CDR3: CASSRGTGRPDTQYF. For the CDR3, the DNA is TGTGCCAGCAGCCGAGGGACAGGGAGGCCAGATACGCAGTATTTT.

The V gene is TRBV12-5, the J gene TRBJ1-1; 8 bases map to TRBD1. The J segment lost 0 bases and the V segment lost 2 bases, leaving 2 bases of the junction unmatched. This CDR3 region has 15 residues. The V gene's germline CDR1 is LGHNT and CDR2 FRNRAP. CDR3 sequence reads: CASGLSTGVNTEAFF. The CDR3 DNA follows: TGTGCTAGTGGTTTGTCGACAGGGGTGAACACTGAAGCTTTCTTT.

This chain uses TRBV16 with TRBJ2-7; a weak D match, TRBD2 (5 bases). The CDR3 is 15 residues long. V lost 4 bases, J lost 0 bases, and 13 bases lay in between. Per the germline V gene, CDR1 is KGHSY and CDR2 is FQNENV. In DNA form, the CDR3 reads TGTGCCAGCAGCCCTTACCCCGGGGACTCCTACGAGCAGTACTTC. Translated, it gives CASSPYPGDSYEQYF. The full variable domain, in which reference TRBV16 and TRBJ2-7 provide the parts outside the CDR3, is GEEVAQTPKHLVRGEGQKAKLYCAPIKGHSYVFWYQQVLKNEFKFLISFQNENVFDETGMPKERFSAKCLPNSPCSLEIQATKLEDSAVYFCASSPYPGDSYEQYFGPGTRLTVT.